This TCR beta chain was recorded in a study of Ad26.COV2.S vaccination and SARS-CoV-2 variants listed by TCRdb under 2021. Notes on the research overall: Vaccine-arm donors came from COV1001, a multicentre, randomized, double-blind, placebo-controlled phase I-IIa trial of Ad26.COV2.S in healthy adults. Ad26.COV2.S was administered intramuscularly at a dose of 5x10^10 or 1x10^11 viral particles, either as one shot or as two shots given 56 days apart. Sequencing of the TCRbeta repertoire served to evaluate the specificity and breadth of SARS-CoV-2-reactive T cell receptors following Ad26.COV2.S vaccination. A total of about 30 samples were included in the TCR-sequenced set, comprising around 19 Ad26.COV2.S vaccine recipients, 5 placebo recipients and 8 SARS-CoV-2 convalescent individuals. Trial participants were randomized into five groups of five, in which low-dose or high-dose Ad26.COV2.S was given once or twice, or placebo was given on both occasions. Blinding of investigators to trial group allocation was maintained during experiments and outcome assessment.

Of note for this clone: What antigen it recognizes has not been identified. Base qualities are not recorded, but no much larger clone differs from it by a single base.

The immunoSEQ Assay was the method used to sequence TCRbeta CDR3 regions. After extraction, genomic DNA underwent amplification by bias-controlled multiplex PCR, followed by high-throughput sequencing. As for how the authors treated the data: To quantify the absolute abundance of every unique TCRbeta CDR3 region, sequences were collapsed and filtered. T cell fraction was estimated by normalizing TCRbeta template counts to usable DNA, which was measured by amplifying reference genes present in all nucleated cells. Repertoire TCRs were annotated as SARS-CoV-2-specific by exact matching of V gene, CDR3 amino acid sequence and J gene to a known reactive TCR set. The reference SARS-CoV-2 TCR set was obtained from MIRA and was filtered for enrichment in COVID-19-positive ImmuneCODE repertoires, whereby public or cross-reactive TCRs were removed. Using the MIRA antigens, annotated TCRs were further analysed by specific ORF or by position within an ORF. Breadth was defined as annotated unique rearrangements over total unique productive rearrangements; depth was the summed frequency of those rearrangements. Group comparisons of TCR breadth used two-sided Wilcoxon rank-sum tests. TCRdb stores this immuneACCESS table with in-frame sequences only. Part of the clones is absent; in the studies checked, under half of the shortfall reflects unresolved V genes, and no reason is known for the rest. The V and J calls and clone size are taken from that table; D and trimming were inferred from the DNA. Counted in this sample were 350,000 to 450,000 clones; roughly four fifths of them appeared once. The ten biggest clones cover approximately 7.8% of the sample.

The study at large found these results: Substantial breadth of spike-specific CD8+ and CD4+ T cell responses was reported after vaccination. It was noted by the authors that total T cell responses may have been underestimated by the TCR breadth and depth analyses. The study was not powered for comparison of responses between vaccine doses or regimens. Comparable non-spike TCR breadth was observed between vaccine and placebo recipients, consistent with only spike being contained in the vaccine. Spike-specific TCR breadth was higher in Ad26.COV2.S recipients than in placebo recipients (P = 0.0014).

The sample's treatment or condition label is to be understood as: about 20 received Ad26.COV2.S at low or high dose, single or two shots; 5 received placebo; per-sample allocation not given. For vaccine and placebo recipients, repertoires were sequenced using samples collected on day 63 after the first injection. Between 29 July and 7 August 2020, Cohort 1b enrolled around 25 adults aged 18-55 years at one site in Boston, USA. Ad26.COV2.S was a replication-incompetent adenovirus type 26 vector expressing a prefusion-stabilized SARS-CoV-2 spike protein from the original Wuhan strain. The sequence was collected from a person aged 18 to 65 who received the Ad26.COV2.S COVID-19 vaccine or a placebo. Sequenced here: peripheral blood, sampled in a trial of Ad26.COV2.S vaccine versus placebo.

At the DNA level, the sequence is TGTGCCAGCAGCTCGGGACATGAAGCTTTCTTT. Its translation is CASSSGHEAFF. The chain is encoded by TRBV11-3 joined to TRBJ1-1, with TRBD1 tentatively as D gene (6 bases match). The V and J ends are trimmed by 4 bases and 7 bases, leaving 7 bases between them. Taken from cysteine to phenylalanine, the CDR3 has 11 residues. Just the 33-base CDR3 DNA is kept, in frame starting at base 1. Via the germline V gene, CDR1 is SGHNT and CDR2 YENEEA.